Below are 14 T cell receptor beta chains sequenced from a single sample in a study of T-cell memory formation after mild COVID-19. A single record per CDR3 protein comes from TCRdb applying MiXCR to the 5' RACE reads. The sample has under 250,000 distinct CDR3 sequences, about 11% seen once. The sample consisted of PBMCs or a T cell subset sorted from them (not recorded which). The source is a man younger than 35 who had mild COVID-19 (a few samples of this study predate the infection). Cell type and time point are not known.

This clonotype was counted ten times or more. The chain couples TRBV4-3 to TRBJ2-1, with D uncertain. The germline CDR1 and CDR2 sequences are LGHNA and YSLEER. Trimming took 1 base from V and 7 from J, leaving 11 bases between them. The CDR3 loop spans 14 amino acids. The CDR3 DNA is TGCGCCAGCAGCCAAGGGAACAGCCTGAATGAGCAGTTCTTC. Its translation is CASSQGNSLNEQFF.

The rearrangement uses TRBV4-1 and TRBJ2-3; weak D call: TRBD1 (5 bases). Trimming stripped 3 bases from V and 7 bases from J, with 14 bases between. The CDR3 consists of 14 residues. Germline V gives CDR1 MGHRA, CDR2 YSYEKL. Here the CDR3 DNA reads TGCGCCAGCAGCCAGCTCAGGGTCCAAAATACGCAGTATTTT. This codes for CASSQLRVQNTQYF.

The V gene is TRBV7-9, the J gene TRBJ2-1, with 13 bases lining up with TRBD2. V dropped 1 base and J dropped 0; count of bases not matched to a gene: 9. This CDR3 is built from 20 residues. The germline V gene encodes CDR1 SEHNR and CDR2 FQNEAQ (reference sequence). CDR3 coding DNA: TGTGCCAGCAGCTTAGTGAGACTAGCGGGGGGACCGAGCTCCTACAATGAGCAGTTCTTC. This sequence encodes CASSLVRLAGGPSSYNEQFF.

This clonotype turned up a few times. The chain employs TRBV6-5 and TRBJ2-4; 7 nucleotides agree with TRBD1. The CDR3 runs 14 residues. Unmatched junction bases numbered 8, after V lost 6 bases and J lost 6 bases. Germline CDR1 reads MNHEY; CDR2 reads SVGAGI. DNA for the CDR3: TGTGCCAGCAGCATCCGGGACAGATCAAACATTCAGTACTTC. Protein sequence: CASSIRDRSNIQYF.

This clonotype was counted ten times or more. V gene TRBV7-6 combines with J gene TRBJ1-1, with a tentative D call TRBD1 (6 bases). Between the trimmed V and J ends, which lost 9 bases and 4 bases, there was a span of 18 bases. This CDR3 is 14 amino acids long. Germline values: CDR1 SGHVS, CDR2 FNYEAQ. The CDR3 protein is CASSVGTGITEAFF. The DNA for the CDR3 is TGTGCCAGTAGCGTGGGAACAGGGATCACTGAAGCTTTCTTT.

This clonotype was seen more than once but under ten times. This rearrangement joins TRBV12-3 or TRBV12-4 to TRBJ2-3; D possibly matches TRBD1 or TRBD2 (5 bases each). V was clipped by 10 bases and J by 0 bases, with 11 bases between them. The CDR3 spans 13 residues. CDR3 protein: CAIPGPSTDTQYF. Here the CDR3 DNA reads TGTGCCATCCCGGGACCGAGCACAGATACGCAGTATTTT.

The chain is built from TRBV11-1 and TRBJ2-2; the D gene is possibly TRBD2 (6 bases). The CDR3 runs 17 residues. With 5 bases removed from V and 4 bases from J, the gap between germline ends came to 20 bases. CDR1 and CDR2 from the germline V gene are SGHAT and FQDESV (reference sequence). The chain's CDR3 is CASSLKIYYGGTGELFF. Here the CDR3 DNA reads TGTGCCAGCAGCCTAAAGATCTACTACGGGGGCACCGGGGAGCTGTTTTTT.

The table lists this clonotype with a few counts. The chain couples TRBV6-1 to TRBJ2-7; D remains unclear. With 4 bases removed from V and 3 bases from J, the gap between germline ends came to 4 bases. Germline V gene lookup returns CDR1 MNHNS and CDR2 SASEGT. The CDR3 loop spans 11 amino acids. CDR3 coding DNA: TGTGCCAGCAGTGTCAACTACGAGCAGTACTTC. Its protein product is CASSVNYEQYF.

The CDR3 nucleotides read TGCGCCAGCAGCTCGGGGACAGGGGACGGCTACGAGCAGTACTTC. This codes for CASSSGTGDGYEQYF. V usage is TRBV5-1 and J usage is TRBJ2-7, with TRBD1 identical over 10 bases. Germline V gene sequence: CDR1 SGHRS, CDR2 YFSETQ. V dropped 3 bases and J dropped 3; count of bases not matched to a gene: 6. The CDR3 has 15 residues.

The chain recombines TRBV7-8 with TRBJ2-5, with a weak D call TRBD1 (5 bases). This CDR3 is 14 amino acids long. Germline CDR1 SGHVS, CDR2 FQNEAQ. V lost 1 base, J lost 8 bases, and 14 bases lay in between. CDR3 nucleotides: TGTGCCAGCAGCTTAGAATCAGGGTTTGGTACCCAGTACTTC. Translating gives CASSLESGFGTQYF.

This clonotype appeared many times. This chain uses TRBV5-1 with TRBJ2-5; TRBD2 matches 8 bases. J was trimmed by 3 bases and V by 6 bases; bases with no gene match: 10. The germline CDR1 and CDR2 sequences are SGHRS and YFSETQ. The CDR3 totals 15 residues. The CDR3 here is CASTRSSGGEETQYF. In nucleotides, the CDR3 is TGCGCCAGCACCCGGTCTTCGGGGGGGGAAGAGACCCAGTACTTC.

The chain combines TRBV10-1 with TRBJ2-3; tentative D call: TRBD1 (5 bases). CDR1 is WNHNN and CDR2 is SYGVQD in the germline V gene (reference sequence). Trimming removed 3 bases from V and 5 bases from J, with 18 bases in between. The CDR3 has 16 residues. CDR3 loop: CASSDLGAETRDTQYF. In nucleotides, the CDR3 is TGCGCCAGCAGTGATTTAGGGGCAGAGACAAGAGATACGCAGTATTTT.

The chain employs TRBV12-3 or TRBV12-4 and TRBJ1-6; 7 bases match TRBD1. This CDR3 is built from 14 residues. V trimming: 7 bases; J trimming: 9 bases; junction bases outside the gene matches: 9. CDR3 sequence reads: CASTQGVFGSPLHF. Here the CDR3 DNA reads TGTGCCAGCACCCAGGGGGTATTTGGTTCACCCCTCCACTTT.

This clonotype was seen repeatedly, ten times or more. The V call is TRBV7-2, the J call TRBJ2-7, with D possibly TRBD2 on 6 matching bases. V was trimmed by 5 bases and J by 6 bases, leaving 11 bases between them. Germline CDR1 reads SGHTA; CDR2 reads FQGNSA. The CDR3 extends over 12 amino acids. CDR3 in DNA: TGTGCCAGCAGCCGAGGAGGGGTCGAGCAGTACTTC. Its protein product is CASSRGGVEQYF.